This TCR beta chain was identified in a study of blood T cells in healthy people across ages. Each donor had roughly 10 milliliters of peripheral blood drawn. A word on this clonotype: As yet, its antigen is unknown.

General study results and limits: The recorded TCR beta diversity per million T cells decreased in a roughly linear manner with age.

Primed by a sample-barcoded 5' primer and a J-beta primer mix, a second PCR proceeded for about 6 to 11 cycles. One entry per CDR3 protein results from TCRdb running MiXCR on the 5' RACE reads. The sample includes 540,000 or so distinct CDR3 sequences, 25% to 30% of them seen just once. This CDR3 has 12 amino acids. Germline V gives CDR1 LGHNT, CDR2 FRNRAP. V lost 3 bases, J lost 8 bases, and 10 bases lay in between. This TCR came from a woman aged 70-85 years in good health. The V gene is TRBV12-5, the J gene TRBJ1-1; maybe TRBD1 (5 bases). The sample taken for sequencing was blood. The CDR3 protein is CASGFEGWEAFF. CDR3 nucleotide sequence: TGTGCTAGTGGTTTCGAGGGGTGGGAAGCTTTCTTT.